The TCR beta chain under discussion was sequenced for a study of blood T cell repertoires in COVID-19. For the study at large: Sites across the United States, Italy and Spain contributed samples from acute and convalescent COVID-19. PBMCs, B-cell-depleted T cells, or T cells were the source of the cDNA or gDNA that made up the material.

The participants were between about 18 and 90 years old and came from 24 US areas. Membership in each cohort depended on participant-reported clinical history. The protocol was immunoSEQ multiplex PCR, while the TCRdb copy is restricted to in-frame clones and leaves out a portion. The data hold approximately 220,000 clones, with roughly four fifths observed a single time. Germline V CDR1 and CDR2: SGHRS, YFSETQ. The CDR3 contains 14 residues. V lost 1 base, J lost 5 bases, and 3 bases stayed unmatched. A single count supports this clone. The sequenced sample consisted of PBMCs or T cells enriched from blood (not recorded which). The chain joins TRBV5-1 to TRBJ2-5, with 9 bases identical to TRBD2. The sequence was obtained from a middle-aged woman with acute COVID-19. The CDR3 protein is CASSLSLAGETQYF. CDR3 in DNA: TGCGCCAGCAGCTTGTCCCTAGCGGGGGAGACCCAGTACTTC.